This T cell receptor (beta chain) stems from a study of cytomegalovirus exposure and HLA in healthy donors. Study-wide background: From donors who were HLA-typed, an early data release held around 85 million unique TCRs.

Notes on the study in general: TCR beta V segments were, for the most part, productive about 87% or about 30% of the time in an earlier analysis. Cytomegalovirus status was reportedly diagnosed by the classifier with high sensitivity and specificity.

CDR3 length equals 15 residues. The junction had 7 bases not matched to a gene; V was cut back by 3 bases and J by 3 bases. In germline, CDR1 is ENHRY, CDR2 SYGVKD. About this clone: The antigen is unknown.

PCR primers comprised 60 Vbeta and 13 Jbeta primers. TCRdb's table, derived via immunoSEQ multiplex PCR, lists solely in-frame clones and lacks some. This table holds around 150,000 clones, roughly four fifths found once. The chain couples TRBV10-3 to TRBJ2-7; 8 bases map to TRBD1. Sequencing input: PBMCs. This TCR derives from a man aged 25-40 years in good health and CMV-seropositive. In DNA form, the CDR3 reads TGTGCCATCAGTGATCGGGGAACAGGGGGCTACGAGCAGTACTTC. The encoded protein is CAISDRGTGGYEQYF.